Following are 28 T cell receptor beta chains from one sample sequenced in a study of blood T cell repertoires in COVID-19. Only in-frame clones appear in the TCRdb table, and some are missing; sequencing was by immunoSEQ multiplex PCR. Of about 190,000 clones listed, approximately 88% are singletons. Sequenced input: PBMCs or T cells enriched from blood (not recorded which). All receptors derive from a young woman who had recovered from COVID-19.

V usage is TRBV7-6 and J usage is TRBJ1-2; a possible D gene is TRBD1 (6 bases). Germline V CDR1 and CDR2: SGHVS, FNYEAQ. The V gene lost 5 bases and the J gene lost 6 bases, with 22 bases spanning the gap. The CDR3 has 16 amino acids. As DNA, the CDR3 is TGTGCCAGCAGCCCAGGGGTCGCGGGTTTGGGAGATGGCTACACCTTC. Protein: CASSPGVAGLGDGYTF.

This clone was seen a few times. The chain couples TRBV6-1 to TRBJ2-7; D perhaps matches TRBD1 (6 bases). V was clipped by 0 bases and J by 6 bases, with 12 bases between them. This CDR3 spans 14 amino acids. From germline, CDR1 is MNHNS and CDR2 SASEGT. The CDR3: CASSEAMGHSEQYV. CDR3 nucleotide sequence: TGTGCCAGCAGTGAAGCCATGGGACATTCCGAGCAGTACGTC.

V and J are TRBV6-5 and TRBJ2-3; the D is unclear. Per germline, CDR1 MNHEY and CDR2 SVGAGI. This CDR3 contains 16 residues. Between the trimmed V and J ends, which lost 2 bases and 0 bases, there was a span of 12 bases. CDR3 loop: CASSYRQFSSTDTQYF. The DNA for the CDR3 is TGTGCCAGCAGTTACCGCCAGTTTTCTAGCACAGATACGCAGTATTTT.

J is TRBJ2-3 and V is TRBV30; 13 bases line up with TRBD2. J was trimmed by 5 bases and V by 5 bases; bases with no gene match: 4. Germline loops: CDR1 GTSNPN, CDR2 SVGIG (reference sequence). The CDR3 contains 14 residues. The CDR3 DNA is TGTGCCTGGCGGACTAGCGGGGGAGGAGATACGCAGTATTTT. Its protein is CAWRTSGGGDTQYF. Filled out from reference TRBV30 and TRBJ2-3, the complete variable domain reads SQTIHQWPATLVQPVGSPLSLECTVEGTSNPNLYWYRQAAGRGLQLLFYSVGIGQISSEVPQNLSASRPQDRQFILSSKKLLLSDSGFYLCAWRTSGGGDTQYFGPGTRLTVL.

The chain is built from TRBV29-1 and TRBJ1-5, with 7 bases lining up with TRBD1. Germline assignment: CDR1 SQVTM and CDR2 ANQGSEA. The length of the CDR3 is 15 residues. V shed 6 bases, J shed 5 bases, and the junction held 13 bases outside the gene matches. CDR3 region: CSVSTGTDGYQPQHF. The CDR3 nucleotides are TGCAGCGTGTCCACCGGGACAGATGGATATCAGCCCCAGCATTTT.

This chain connects TRBV9 to TRBJ1-2; 8 nucleotides agree with TRBD1. J gave up 6 bases and V 3 bases, and 7 bases lay outside the gene matches. Germline CDR1 reads SGDLS; CDR2 reads YYNGEE. The CDR3 spans 14 residues. The CDR3 loop reads CASSDRQGINGYTF. CDR3 sequence (DNA): TGTGCCAGCAGCGACAGACAGGGGATCAATGGCTACACCTTC.

On this clone itself: Possible read error: a much larger clone is one base away. The chain combines TRBV28 with TRBJ1-4, with TRBD1 as a possible D gene (6 bases). V shed 1 base and J shed 6 bases, with 6 bases lying between them. Germline V gene lookup returns CDR1 MDHEN and CDR2 SYDVKM. This CDR3 spans 13 amino acids. CDR3 loop: CASSLSGDEKLFF. DNA of the CDR3: TGTGCCAGCAGTTTATCAGGGGATGAAAAACTGTTTTTT. Variable domain in full (rest from reference TRBV28 and TRBJ1-4): DVKVTQSSRYLVKRTGEKVFLECVQDMDHENMFWYRQDPGLGLRLIYFSYDVKMKEKGDIPEGYSVSREKKERFSLILESASTNQTSMYLCASSLSGDEKLFFGSGTQLSVL.

The CDR3 spells CASSGGYQETQYF. Here the CDR3 DNA reads TGTGCCAGCAGTGGGGGGTACCAAGAGACCCAGTACTTC. V is TRBV12-3 or TRBV12-4 and J is TRBJ2-5, with D possibly matching TRBD2 (6 bases). This CDR3 has 13 amino acids. Trimming pared 5 bases from V and 0 bases from J, leaving 7 bases between.

This chain links TRBV19 with TRBJ1-2; tentatively, D is TRBD1 (6 bases). Germline CDR1 reads LNHDA; CDR2 reads SQIVND (reference sequence). CDR3 length: 13 residues. The ends were cut back, 7 bases at V and 5 bases at J, with 14 bases in the middle. As DNA, the CDR3 is TGTGCCAGTAAACCGGACAGAGATTATGGCTACACCTTC. Its protein is CASKPDRDYGYTF.

The rearrangement joins TRBV7-9 to TRBJ1-3; TRBD1 agrees at 7 bases. In germline, CDR1 is SEHNR, CDR2 FQNEAQ (reference sequence). This CDR3 has 16 residues. Trimming at V came to 4 bases and at J to 2 bases, leaving 8 bases not matched to a gene. CDR3 sequence (DNA): TGTGCCAGCAGCTCCTCGACAGGGTTGACTGGAAACACCATATATTTT. This gives the protein CASSSSTGLTGNTIYF.

The chain couples TRBV27 to TRBJ1-1, with TRBD1 identical over 7 bases. Germline CDR1 reads MNHEY; CDR2 reads SMNVEV (reference sequence). The CDR3 extends over 14 amino acids. V lost 4 bases to trimming and J lost 5 bases; unmatched junction nucleotides: 7. CDR3 nucleotides: TGTGCCAGCAGTTCTCCTTCAGGGGGAACTGAAGCTTTCTTT. Its protein product is CASSSPSGGTEAFF.

This clone appeared once. The rearrangement joins TRBV2 to TRBJ2-5; 9 bases match TRBD2. Germline V gene data show CDR1 as SNHLY and CDR2 as FYNNEI. The V segment lost 5 bases and the J segment 1 base; nucleotides outside the gene matches: 8. This CDR3 contains 16 residues. The CDR3 loop reads CASSSRPGLAQETQYF. In nucleotides, the CDR3 is TGTGCCAGCAGTTCCCGGCCGGGACTAGCCCAAGAGACCCAGTACTTC.

This chain uses TRBV24-1 with TRBJ2-5, with 8 bases fitting TRBD1. This CDR3 contains 12 residues. Germline V gives CDR1 KGHDR, CDR2 SFDVKD. Trimming at V came to 7 bases and at J to 4 bases, leaving 1 base not matched to a gene. The CDR3 DNA reads as TGTGCCACCAGAGGACAGGGAGAGACCCAGTACTTC. Translating it yields CATRGQGETQYF.

The V gene is TRBV2, the J gene TRBJ2-2; TRBD2 aligns across 13 bases. The germline CDR1 and CDR2 sequences are SNHLY and FYNNEI. This CDR3 is 17 amino acids long. V lost 8 bases, J lost 5 bases, and 11 bases stayed unmatched. CDR3 protein: CASCPGLAGMGTGELFF. CDR3 DNA sequence: TGTGCCAGCTGCCCGGGACTAGCGGGGATGGGTACCGGGGAGCTGTTTTTT.

This rearrangement joins TRBV5-1 to TRBJ2-1, with 10 bases fitting TRBD2. This CDR3 has 16 residues. CDR1 and CDR2 (germline): SGHRS, YFSETQ. Germline trimming cut 4 bases from V and 7 bases from J; bases unmatched to any gene: 11. The CDR3 DNA reads TGCGCCAGCAGCCCCAAAATAGCGGGAGGAAGTAATGAGCAGTTCTTC. As protein: CASSPKIAGGSNEQFF. Complete variable domain (other parts from reference TRBV5-1 and TRBJ2-1): KAGVTQTPRYLIKTRGQQVTLSCSPISGHRSVSWYQQTPGQGLQFLFEYFSETQRNKGNFPGRFSGRQFSNSRSEMNVSTLELGDSALYLCASSPKIAGGSNEQFFGPGTRLTVL.

The chain uses TRBV7-9 and TRBJ2-1; TRBD1 is a possible D gene (5 bases). CDR3 length: 14 amino acids. The germline CDR1 and CDR2 sequences are SEHNR and FQNEAQ (reference sequence). Trimming left V 4 bases short and J 8 bases short, with 15 bases between. CDR3 bases: TGTGCCAGCAGCTCGGATAGGGGAAAGGATGAGCAGTTCTTC. Translating gives CASSSDRGKDEQFF.

This chain connects TRBV6-5 to TRBJ2-3; D might be TRBD1 (5 bases). Per germline, CDR1 MNHEY and CDR2 SVGAGI. CDR3 size: 13 residues. V was clipped by 7 bases and J by 4 bases, with 12 bases between them. The CDR3 region has the DNA TGTGCCAGCATCAATTGGGGCGCAGATACGCAGTATTTT. Its translation: CASINWGADTQYF.

The genes are TRBV7-6 and TRBJ1-5; weak D call: TRBD1 (5 bases). Germline V gives CDR1 SGHVS, CDR2 FNYEAQ. CDR3 size: 16 residues. Trimming took off 1 base at V and 4 bases at J, with 14 bases between the two ends. This CDR3 reads CASSLVSSGGNQPQHF. CDR3 bases: TGTGCCAGCAGCTTAGTATCATCCGGGGGGAATCAGCCCCAGCATTTT.

This clone was counted a few times. The CDR3 protein is CASSGPADTQYF. The CDR3 coding sequence is TGTGCCAGCAGCGGGCCCGCAGATACGCAGTATTTT. The chain couples TRBV11-3 to TRBJ2-3; D ambiguous. The V gene's germline CDR1 is SGHNT and CDR2 YENEEA. Trimming removed 5 bases from V and 4 bases from J, with 7 bases in between. The CDR3 spans 12 residues.

A single count supports this clone. This chain uses TRBV5-8 with TRBJ2-1, with no clear D. Looked up from germline, CDR1 is SGHTS and CDR2 is YDEGEE. This CDR3 region has 15 residues. Trimming cost V 0 bases and J 0 bases, with 7 bases left between them. The CDR3 coding sequence is TGTGCCAGCAGCTTGGGGCAGGTCTCCTACAATGAGCAGTTCTTC. It codes for CASSLGQVSYNEQFF.

This clone was seen a single time. The rearrangement uses TRBV29-1 and TRBJ1-3; D is uncertain. The ends were cut back, 6 bases at V and 0 bases at J, with 6 bases in the middle. Germline V CDR1 and CDR2: SQVTM, ANQGSEA. The CDR3 has 12 residues. CDR3 loop: CSVGISGNTIYF. CDR3 bases: TGCAGCGTCGGTATCTCTGGAAACACCATATATTTT. The full variable domain, rest sourced from reference TRBV29-1 and TRBJ1-3, is SAVISQKPSRDICQRGTSLTIQCQVDSQVTMMFWYRQQPGQSLTLIATANQGSEATYESGFVIDKFPISRPNLTFSTLTVSNMSPEDSSIYLCSVGISGNTIYFGEGSWLTVV.

V and J are TRBV18 and TRBJ1-2; 7 positions match TRBD1. The germline gives CDR1 KGHSH, CDR2 LQKENI. This CDR3 contains 16 residues. Trimming at V came to 3 bases and at J to 2 bases, leaving 9 bases not matched to a gene. CDR3 nucleotide sequence: TGTGCCAGCTCACCCCGTGGGGACAGCATAAACTATGGCTACACCTTC. Amino acid sequence: CASSPRGDSINYGYTF.

The chain joins TRBV2 to TRBJ1-5; TRBD1 is a possible D gene (5 bases). Germline V gene lookup returns CDR1 SNHLY and CDR2 FYNNEI. CDR3 length: 16 amino acids. V lost 4 bases to trimming and J lost 4 bases, with 17 bases between them. DNA of the CDR3: TGTGCCAGCAGTGGCGGGGGGGTACGTACGAATCAGCCCCAGCATTTT. It is translated as CASSGGGVRTNQPQHF.

The rearrangement links TRBV2 to TRBJ2-7; 7 nucleotides line up with TRBD2. The length of the CDR3 is 13 residues. CDR1 SNHLY and CDR2 FYNNEI come from the germline V gene. Trimming cost V 8 bases and J 2 bases; bases outside gene matches: 6. CDR3 region: CASGGVIPYEQYF. CDR3 nucleotides: TGTGCCAGCGGGGGGGTCATTCCCTACGAGCAGTACTTC.

The V call is TRBV7-3, the J call TRBJ1-3; 7 positions agree with TRBD1. The germline V gene encodes CDR1 SGHTA and CDR2 FQGTGA. V dropped 2 bases and J dropped 4; count of bases not matched to a gene: 8. This CDR3 has 16 residues. The CDR3 spells CASSLYSGGSGNTIYF. CDR3 DNA sequence: TGTGCCAGCAGCTTATACTCAGGGGGTAGCGGAAACACCATATATTTT.

The J gene is TRBJ1-6, the V gene TRBV28, with TRBD1 identical over 11 bases. This CDR3 is built from 17 residues. Germline trimming cut 6 bases from V and 7 bases from J; bases unmatched to any gene: 11. CDR1 is MDHEN and CDR2 is SYDVKM in the germline V gene. The CDR3 bases are TGTGCCAGCAGAACCGGGACAGGGGGACGCGGCAATTCACCCCTCCACTTT. Residues: CASRTGTGGRGNSPLHF.

The V gene is TRBV2, the J gene TRBJ1-1; possibly TRBD1 for D (5 bases). Germline V lookup: CDR1 SNHLY, CDR2 FYNNEI. Trimming shortened V by 2 bases and J by 4 bases, and 11 bases separated the two germline ends. The CDR3 is made up of 14 amino acids. CDR3 amino acids: CASSEFQGGTEAFF. The CDR3, as DNA: TGTGCCAGCAGTGAATTCCAGGGAGGCACTGAAGCTTTCTTT.

This sequence joins TRBV4-2 and TRBJ2-5, with 8 bases fitting TRBD1. The CDR3 runs 18 residues. From germline, CDR1 is LGHNA and CDR2 YNFKEQ. V lost 0 bases, J lost 2 bases, and 11 bases stayed unmatched. CDR3 in amino acids: CASSQDFGQGLGQETQYF. CDR3 nucleotide sequence: TGTGCCAGCAGCCAAGATTTTGGACAGGGTTTGGGACAAGAGACCCAGTACTTC.